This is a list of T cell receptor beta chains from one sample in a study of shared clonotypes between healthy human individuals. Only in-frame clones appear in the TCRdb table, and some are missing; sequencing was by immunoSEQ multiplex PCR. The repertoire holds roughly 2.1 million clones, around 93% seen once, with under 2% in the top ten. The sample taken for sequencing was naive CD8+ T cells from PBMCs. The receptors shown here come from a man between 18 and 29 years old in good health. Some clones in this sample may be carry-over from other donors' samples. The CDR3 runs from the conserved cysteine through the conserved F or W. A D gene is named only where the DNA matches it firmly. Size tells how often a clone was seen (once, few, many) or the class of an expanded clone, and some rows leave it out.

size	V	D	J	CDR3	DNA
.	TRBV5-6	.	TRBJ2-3	CASSLGMGGPDTQYF	TGTGCCAGCAGCTTGGGGATGGGGGGTCCAGATACGCAGTATTTT
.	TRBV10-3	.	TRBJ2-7	CAISDNSYEQYF	TGTGCCATCAGTGATAATTCCTACGAGCAGTACTTC
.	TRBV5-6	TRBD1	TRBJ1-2	CASSSGTGPDGYTF	TGTGCCAGCAGCTCCGGGACAGGGCCCGATGGCTACACCTTC
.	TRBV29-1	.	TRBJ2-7	CSVEDRISYEQYF	TGCAGCGTTGAAGACAGGATCTCCTACGAGCAGTACTTC
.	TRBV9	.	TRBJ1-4	CASSQTGNFNEKLFF	TGTGCCAGCAGCCAAACAGGGAATTTTAATGAAAAACTGTTTTTT
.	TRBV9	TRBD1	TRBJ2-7	CASSAFGTANDAYEQYF	TGTGCCAGCAGCGCCTTCGGGACAGCGAACGACGCCTACGAGCAGTACTTC
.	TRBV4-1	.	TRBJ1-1	CASSQVKGMNTEAFF	TGCGCCAGCAGCCAAGTAAAGGGGATGAACACTGAAGCTTTCTTT
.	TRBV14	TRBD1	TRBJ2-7	CASSLWDSAYEQYF	TGTGCCAGCAGCCTTTGGGACAGCGCCTACGAGCAGTACTTC
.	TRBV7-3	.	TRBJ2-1	CASSYYAVDEQFF	TGTGCCAGCAGCTATTATGCGGTGGATGAGCAGTTCTTC
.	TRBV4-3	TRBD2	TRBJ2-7	CASSQGTSGSDVAYEQYF	TGCGCCAGCAGCCAAGGGACTAGCGGGAGCGACGTTGCCTACGAGCAGTACTTC
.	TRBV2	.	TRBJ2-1	CASYGAVSYNEQFF	TGTGCCTCCTACGGCGCGGTCTCCTACAATGAGCAGTTCTTC
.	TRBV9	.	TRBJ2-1	CASSISRGDEQFF	TGTGCCAGCAGCATTAGCAGGGGGGATGAGCAGTTCTTC
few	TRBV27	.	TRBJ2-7	CASSPITSSEQYF	TGTGCCAGCAGTCCGATAACCAGTTCCGAGCAGTACTTC
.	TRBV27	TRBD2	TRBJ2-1	CASSLGTSGRSEQFF	TGTGCCAGCAGTTTGGGGACTAGCGGGAGGAGTGAGCAGTTCTTC
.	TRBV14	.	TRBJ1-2	CASSQDQRDHGYTF	TGTGCCAGCAGCCAAGATCAGAGGGACCATGGCTACACCTTC
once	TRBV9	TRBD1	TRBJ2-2	CASSVLPGQSTGELFF	TGTGCCAGCAGCGTTCTACCGGGACAGAGCACCGGGGAGCTGTTTTTT
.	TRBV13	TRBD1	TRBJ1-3	CASSSRDRVPGNTIYF	TGTGCCAGCAGCTCCCGGGACAGGGTTCCTGGAAACACCATATATTTT
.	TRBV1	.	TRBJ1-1	CTSSLRREGDRGVNTEAFF	TGCACCAGCAGCCTGCGCCGCGAAGGGGACAGGGGGGTAAACACTGAAGCTTTCTTT
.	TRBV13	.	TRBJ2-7	CASSPRGYEQYF	TGTGCCAGCAGCCCGAGAGGCTACGAGCAGTACTTC
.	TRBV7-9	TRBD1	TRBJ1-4	CASSTTGGEPNEKLFF	TGTGCCAGCAGCACGACAGGGGGCGAACCAAATGAAAAACTGTTTTTT
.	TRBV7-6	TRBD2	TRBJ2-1	CASSLGFGGRALNEQFF	TGTGCCAGCAGCTTAGGATTTGGCGGGAGGGCCCTTAATGAGCAGTTCTTC
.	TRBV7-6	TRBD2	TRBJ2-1	CASSLGLGSGNNEQFF	TGTGCCAGCAGCTTAGGCTTAGGGAGCGGGAACAATGAGCAGTTCTTC
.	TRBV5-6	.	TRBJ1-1	CASSSRVGKGLPEAFF	TGTGCCAGCAGCTCAAGGGTGGGTAAGGGTTTGCCTGAAGCTTTCTTT
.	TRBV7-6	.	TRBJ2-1	CASSLVGGRPGRSYNEQFF	TGTGCCAGCAGCTTAGTGGGTGGTCGTCCAGGGCGCTCCTACAATGAGCAGTTCTTC
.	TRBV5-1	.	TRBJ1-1	CASSLFPGGASTEAFF	TGCGCCAGCAGCTTGTTCCCGGGTGGGGCAAGCACTGAAGCTTTCTTT
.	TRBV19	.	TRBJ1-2	CASSIFPKRLSGYTF	TGTGCCAGTAGTATTTTTCCGAAGCGGTTGAGTGGCTACACCTTC
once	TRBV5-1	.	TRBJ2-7	CASSWGEGTRYEQYF	TGCGCCAGCAGCTGGGGAGAAGGGACGAGGTACGAGCAGTACTTC
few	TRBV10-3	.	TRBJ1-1	CAISESTGEAFF	TGTGCCATCAGTGAGTCGACAGGAGAAGCTTTCTTT
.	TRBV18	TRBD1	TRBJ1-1	CASSPTGILEAFF	TGTGCCAGCTCACCGACAGGGATCCTTGAAGCTTTCTTT
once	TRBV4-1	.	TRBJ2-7	CASSQVGDGVHEQYF	TGCGCCAGCAGCCAAGTGGGTGACGGCGTCCACGAGCAGTACTTC
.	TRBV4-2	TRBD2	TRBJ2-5	CASSQVAGGPLETQYF	TGTGCCAGCAGCCAAGTAGCGGGAGGGCCTTTGGAGACCCAGTACTTC
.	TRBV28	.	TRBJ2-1	CASSLLVLGGEGYNEQFF	TGTGCCAGCAGTTTATTAGTACTGGGCGGGGAAGGGTACAATGAGCAGTTCTTC
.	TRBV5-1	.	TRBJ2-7	CASSLLPNKLPEQYF	TGCGCCAGCAGCTTGTTACCCAACAAGCTCCCCGAGCAGTACTTC
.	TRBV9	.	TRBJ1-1	CASSGRGATEAFF	TGTGCCAGCAGCGGGCGGGGGGCCACTGAAGCTTTCTTT
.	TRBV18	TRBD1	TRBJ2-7	CASSPLRTGGNYEQYF	TGTGCCAGCTCACCACTCCGGACAGGGGGTAACTACGAGCAGTACTTC
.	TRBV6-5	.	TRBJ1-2	CASGYMGGAAGYTF	TGTGCCAGCGGCTACATGGGAGGGGCGGCTGGCTACACCTTC
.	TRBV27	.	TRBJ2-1	CASSPKGGEQFF	TGTGCCAGCAGTCCTAAGGGGGGTGAGCAGTTCTTC
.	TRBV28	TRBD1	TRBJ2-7	CASGTGYYEQYF	TGTGCCAGTGGGACAGGGTACTACGAGCAGTACTTC
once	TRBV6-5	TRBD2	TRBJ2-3	CASSYSVAGRTDTQYF	TGTGCCAGCAGTTACTCAGTAGCGGGACGCACAGATACGCAGTATTTT
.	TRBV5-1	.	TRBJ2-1	CASSLDQAGGEDNEQFF	TGCGCCAGCAGCTTGGATCAGGCTGGCGGGGAGGACAATGAGCAGTTCTTC
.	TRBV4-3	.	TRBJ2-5	CASSQGRQLQETQYF	TGCGCCAGCAGCCAGGGGCGCCAGTTACAAGAGACCCAGTACTTC
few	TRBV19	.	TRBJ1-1	CASSISSVGEAFF	TGTGCCAGTAGTATCAGTTCTGTTGGTGAAGCTTTCTTT
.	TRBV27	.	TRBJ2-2	CASSLGPGVTGELFF	TGTGCCAGCAGTTTGGGGCCTGGGGTCACCGGGGAGCTGTTTTTT
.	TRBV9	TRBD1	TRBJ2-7	CASSPDRVDEQYF	TGTGCCAGCAGCCCTGACAGGGTGGACGAGCAGTACTTC
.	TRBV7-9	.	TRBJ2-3	CAIRGSLSTDTQYF	TGTGCCATCAGGGGCAGTCTGAGCACAGATACGCAGTATTTT